This is a list of T cell receptor beta chains from one sample in a study of cytomegalovirus exposure and HLA in healthy donors. Using immunoSEQ multiplex PCR, the repertoire was profiled, and TCRdb retains in-frame clones only, with some absent. This table has 160,000 or so clones, 70% to 85% appearing once. Sequenced sample: PBMCs. The receptors shown here come from a human donor in good health. The CDR3 runs from the conserved cysteine through the conserved F or W. Size tells how often a clone was seen (once, few, many) or the class of an expanded clone, and some rows leave it out.

TRBV5-1	TRBJ1-2	NA	CASSPEGYLNYGYTF
TRBV6-4	TRBJ2-1	few	CASSDGLAGGHEQFF
TRBV4-3	TRBJ1-6	NA	CASSQQTDSPLHF
TRBV18	TRBJ2-7	NA	CASSLGGDEQYF
TRBV5-4	TRBJ2-7	NA	CASSPPGQSYEQYF
TRBV29-1	TRBJ2-1	NA	CSVESGGAGNEQFF
TRBV25-1	TRBJ1-1	NA	CASSVTGSSGTEAFF
TRBV6-5	TRBJ1-6	NA	CASSYGGGSYNSPLHF
TRBV7-8	TRBJ2-2	few	CASSLVFGTGPGELFF
TRBV30	TRBJ2-1	once	CAWSVLSTHNEQFF
TRBV5-1	TRBJ1-1	NA	CASSLRDSRTEAFF
TRBV18	TRBJ2-7	NA	CASSPLGTENEQYF
TRBV6-6	TRBJ2-5	NA	CASSFRAGGGETQYF
TRBV28	TRBJ1-1	NA	CASSRDRALGEAFF
TRBV10-3	TRBJ2-7	NA	CAISDGDRAYEQYF
TRBV13	TRBJ2-3	once	CASSLGGGTDTQYF